The present T cell receptor beta chain was sequenced within a study of patients and donors after allogeneic stem cell transplantation (dated by TCRdb to between 2020 and 2021). A few counts support this clonotype. Its target antigen remains unknown. Base qualities are missing; no much larger clone stands one base away. Receptors were amplified or captured by RT-PCR. Sequencing instrument: NextSeq 550. The public reads were quality trimmed at Q25 with fastp and then assembled into clones with MiXCR by TCRdb, keeping productive beta chains. Each entry merges the rows of one CDR3 protein and shows their most common DNA and genes. The sample data list hundreds of thousands of distinct CDR3 sequences, and roughly 17% of these were observed just once. In total, the top ten clones hold 7.2% of the sample. The clonotype was recovered from a human donor who was either an allogeneic HSCT recipient or a stem cell or donor lymphocyte infusion donor (not recorded which). It is not recorded whose cells these are; they may come from a transplant donor. Sample: blood, either unsorted or a sorted T cell fraction (not recorded which).

The nucleotide sequence reads as follows: TGTGCCAGCAGCCTAATGGGTGGCTCCTACGAGCAGTACTTC. Translated, this is CASSLMGGSYEQYF. The rearranged chain carries TRBV6-1 and TRBJ2-7, with the D gene call left open. Per the germline V gene, MNHNS is the CDR1 and SASEGT is the CDR2. V was cut back by 6 bases and J by 0 bases, leaving a gap of 12 bases between them. The CDR3 holds 14 amino acids from the cysteine to the phenylalanine. The DNA shown is the 42-base CDR3, in frame from base 1.